These T cell receptor beta chains were read from a single sample in a study of T cell changes during pregnancy in multiple sclerosis. Some clones are missing from TCRdb's copy, which holds only in-frame ones; the method was immunoSEQ multiplex PCR. The sample records approximately 9,300 clones, about 83% being singletons. The source was CD8+ T cells from peripheral blood mononuclear cells, collected in the third trimester of pregnancy. The receptors were sampled from a female donor in good health, enrolled as a control in a pregnancy study. CDR3s include the opening cysteine and the closing phenylalanine or tryptophan. A D gene is named only where the DNA matches it firmly. Not all rows give a size; the values are once, few, many and, for expanded clones, a class.

12	TRBV11-2	NA	TRBJ2-7	NA	CASSADSPGQYF	TGTGCCAGCAGCGCGGACAGTCCTGGGCAGTACTTC
14	TRBV15	NA	TRBJ1-6	NA	CATTRGRDNSPLHF	TGTGCCACCACCAGGGGTCGGGATAATTCACCCCTCCACTTT
15	TRBV6-1	TRBD1	TRBJ1-4	NA	CARGGTGGASEKLFF	TGTGCCAGGGGGGGTACAGGGGGCGCGTCTGAAAAACTGTTTTTT
11	TRBV7-9	NA	TRBJ1-1	NA	CASSPRTEAFF	TGTGCCAGCAGCCCGCGAACTGAAGCTTTCTTT
12	TRBV7-4	NA	TRBJ2-1	NA	CASSFRSNEQFF	TGTGCCAGCAGCTTTCGGTCGAATGAGCAGTTCTTC
15	TRBV9	NA	TRBJ1-3	NA	CASSVDQVSGNTIYF	TGTGCCAGCAGCGTAGATCAGGTCTCTGGAAACACCATATATTTT
15	TRBV19	TRBD1	TRBJ2-7	NA	CASSIDLGQGYEQYF	TGTGCCAGTAGTATAGATCTCGGACAGGGCTACGAGCAGTACTTC
13	TRBV4-3	NA	TRBJ1-1	NA	CASSPSRGTEAFF	TGCGCCAGCAGCCCCTCAAGGGGAACTGAAGCTTTCTTT
14	TRBV4-3	TRBD2	TRBJ2-1	few	CASSHSGDYNEQFF	TGCGCCAGCAGCCATAGCGGGGATTACAATGAGCAGTTCTTC
16	TRBV6-1	NA	TRBJ2-7	few	CASSEGRGGSVYEQYF	TGTGCCAGCAGTGAAGGTCGAGGAGGTAGCGTGTACGAGCAGTACTTC
15	TRBV6-1	NA	TRBJ2-7	medium-sized	CASSEKVGGVSEQYF	TGTGCCAGCAGTGAGAAGGTGGGAGGAGTATCCGAGCAGTACTTC
14	TRBV4-1	TRBD1	TRBJ1-1	NA	CASSHEDRDTEAFF	TGCGCCAGCAGCCACGAGGACAGGGACACTGAAGCTTTCTTT
15	TRBV28	TRBD1	TRBJ1-1	NA	CASTLPRGPRTEAFF	TGTGCCAGCACCCTACCCAGGGGGCCTCGTACTGAAGCTTTCTTT
16	TRBV6-1	NA	TRBJ1-1	once	CASSEARSRLNTEAFF	TGTGCCAGCAGTGAAGCGAGGAGCAGATTGAACACTGAAGCTTTCTTT
13	TRBV6-4	NA	TRBJ2-7	NA	CASSDGPEGEQYF	TGTGCCAGCAGTGACGGGCCAGAGGGCGAGCAGTACTTC
16	TRBV5-5	NA	TRBJ1-3	NA	CASSSDILRSGNTIYF	TGTGCCAGCAGCTCGGACATTCTCCGCTCTGGAAACACCATATATTTT
15	TRBV6-1	TRBD2	TRBJ2-7	NA	CASSENLSGSSEQYF	TGTGCCAGCAGTGAAAACTTAAGCGGGAGCTCCGAGCAGTACTTC
13	TRBV7-3	NA	TRBJ2-3	NA	CASSLGWTDTQYF	TGTGCCAGCAGCTTGGGCTGGACAGATACGCAGTATTTT
15	TRBV6-5	TRBD1	TRBJ2-1	NA	CASRPGTGANNEQFF	TGTGCCAGCCGACCCGGGACAGGAGCTAACAATGAGCAGTTCTTC
13	TRBV9	NA	TRBJ2-3	NA	CASSVGGGGGQYF	TGTGCCAGCAGCGTCGGCGGTGGAGGTGGCCAGTATTTT
16	TRBV4-3	TRBD2	TRBJ2-1	NA	CASSQGSGGNRYEQFF	TGCGCCAGCAGCCAAGGCAGCGGGGGTAATAGGTATGAGCAGTTCTTC
11	TRBV5-1	NA	TRBJ2-1	NA	CASHEREEQFF	TGCGCCAGCCATGAGAGGGAGGAGCAGTTCTTC
17	TRBV4-2	TRBD1	TRBJ2-3	NA	CASSQDLGGAGTDTQYF	TGTGCCAGCAGCCAAGATTTAGGGGGCGCCGGTACAGATACGCAGTATTTT
15	TRBV19	NA	TRBJ2-5	NA	CASSTSPAGQETQYF	TGTGCCAGTAGTACCTCCCCAGCAGGGCAAGAGACCCAGTACTTC
15	TRBV5-5	NA	TRBJ2-7	NA	CASSSEGTDRDEQYF	TGTGCCAGCAGCTCGGAGGGGACAGATCGGGACGAGCAGTACTTC
15	TRBV5-6	NA	TRBJ1-1	NA	CASSLSPGSDTEAFF	TGTGCCAGCAGCTTGTCTCCAGGGTCGGACACTGAAGCTTTCTTT
13	TRBV4-3	NA	TRBJ1-5	NA	CASSQEGGQPQHF	TGCGCCAGCAGCCAAGAAGGGGGACAGCCCCAGCATTTT
14	TRBV6-1	TRBD2	TRBJ2-5	NA	CASGNGGGQETQYF	TGTGCCAGCGGGAATGGCGGGGGGCAAGAGACCCAGTACTTC
16	TRBV9	TRBD1	TRBJ2-7	once	CASSDGQGVGAYEQYF	TGTGCCAGCAGCGACGGACAGGGGGTGGGGGCCTACGAGCAGTACTTC
17	TRBV9	NA	TRBJ2-6	NA	CASSSGTRPSGANVLTF	TGTGCCAGCAGCTCCGGGACACGACCCTCTGGGGCCAACGTCCTGACTTTC
13	TRBV5-5	TRBD2	TRBJ2-5	once	CASSPGLEQTQYF	TGTGCCAGCAGCCCAGGACTAGAGCAGACCCAGTACTTC
16	TRBV7-2	TRBD2	TRBJ2-1	NA	CASSPRRRGGYNEQFF	TGTGCCAGCAGCCCTAGGCGGCGGGGGGGCTACAATGAGCAGTTCTTC
16	TRBV9	TRBD1	TRBJ1-1	NA	CASSSPDRGANTEAFF	TGTGCCAGCAGCTCACCGGACAGGGGGGCCAACACTGAAGCTTTCTTT
12	TRBV27	TRBD1	TRBJ2-5	NA	CASRQGANEQYF	TGTGCCAGCAGACAGGGGGCGAATGAGCAGTACTTC
14	TRBV4-3	NA	TRBJ1-1	NA	CASSQDGGGTEAFF	TGCGCCAGCAGCCAAGATGGGGGGGGCACTGAAGCTTTCTTT
13	TRBV5-1	NA	TRBJ1-1	NA	CASSLGGNTEAFF	TGCGCCAGCAGCTTGGGCGGGAACACTGAAGCTTTCTTT
14	TRBV30	TRBD1	TRBJ1-4	once	CAWGGGTGAKKLFF	TGTGCCTGGGGTGGAGGGACAGGGGCTAAAAAACTGTTTTTT
15	TRBV6-4	TRBD2	TRBJ2-3	few	CASSELAGDTDTQYF	TGTGCCAGCAGTGAACTAGCGGGAGACACAGATACGCAGTATTTT
12	TRBV27	NA	TRBJ1-6	NA	CASSHGLSPLHF	TGTGCCAGCAGTCACGGACTCTCACCCCTCCACTTT